These 28 T cell receptor beta chains originate from one sample sequenced in a study of T cell changes during pregnancy in multiple sclerosis. Sequenced by immunoSEQ multiplex PCR; TCRdb stores in-frame clones only, minus some. The top ten clones hold 3.5% to 5% of a sample with tens of thousands of clones, about 94% of them seen once. Specimen: CD8+ T cells from peripheral blood mononuclear cells, collected in the first trimester of pregnancy. The receptors derive from a female donor with multiple sclerosis, enrolled in a pregnancy study.

V usage is TRBV27 and J usage is TRBJ2-7, with 11 bases that match TRBD2. This CDR3 contains 13 residues. Germline V gene lookup returns CDR1 MNHEY and CDR2 SMNVEV (reference sequence). V gave up 7 bases and J gave up 2 bases; unmatched junction bases: 1. The CDR3 sequence: CASKTSGTYEQYF. CDR3 bases: TGTGCCAGCAAGACTAGCGGGACCTACGAGCAGTACTTC.

This clone was detected only once. The gene calls are TRBV28 and TRBJ2-7; D gene uncertain. V lost 1 base and J lost 4, with 8 bases in between. Germline lookup yields CDR1 MDHEN and CDR2 SYDVKM. The CDR3 totals 13 residues. The chain's CDR3 is CASSLSRYYEQYF. The DNA of the CDR3 is TGTGCCAGCAGTTTATCCAGATATTACGAGCAGTACTTC.

The CDR3, as DNA: TGTGCCAGTAGTGTCTTCCGGGACAGTTCCTACGAGCAGTACTTC. This sequence encodes CASSVFRDSSYEQYF. V and J are TRBV19 and TRBJ2-7; 7 nucleotides align to TRBD1. The CDR3 has 15 residues. The germline V gene encodes CDR1 LNHDA and CDR2 SQIVND (reference sequence). The ends lost 5 bases at V and 1 base at J; junction bases unmatched: 8.

The CDR3 coding sequence is TGTGCCAGCAGCACAATGGTTCCTCAGTTCTTC. It specifies CASSTMVPQFF. The V gene is TRBV7-9, the J gene TRBJ2-1; D is ambiguous. The germline V and J ends were trimmed by 5 bases and 13 bases, with 12 bases remaining between them. The CDR3 loop spans 11 amino acids. In germline, CDR1 is SEHNR, CDR2 FQNEAQ (reference sequence). Looking up the rest from reference TRBV7-9 and TRBJ2-1 gives the full variable domain: DTGVSQNPRHKITKRGQNVTFRCDPISEHNRLYWYRQTLGQGPEFLTYFQNEAQLEKSRLLSDRFSAERPKGSFSTLEIQRTEQGDSAMYLCASSTMVPQFFGPGTRLTVL.

The chain combines TRBV10-3 with TRBJ2-5; no clear D gene. The CDR3 spans 12 residues. Germline lookup yields CDR1 ENHRY and CDR2 SYGVKD. The V gene lost 0 bases and the J gene lost 5 bases, with 4 bases spanning the gap. This CDR3 reads CAISESTETQYF. The CDR3 DNA follows: TGTGCCATCAGTGAGTCAACTGAGACCCAGTACTTC.

The chain uses TRBV7-2 and TRBJ1-5; tentative D call: TRBD1 (5 bases). V lost 5 bases to trimming and J lost 8 bases, with 16 bases between them. Germline CDR1 reads SGHTA; CDR2 reads FQGNSA. The CDR3 contains 14 residues. For the CDR3, the DNA is TGTGCCAGCAGCGAGATGGACAAAGGGGAGCCCCAGCATTTT. It encodes CASSEMDKGEPQHF.

The chain uses TRBV27 and TRBJ2-1, with 7 nucleotides matching TRBD1. Germline loops: CDR1 MNHEY, CDR2 SMNVEV (reference sequence). CDR3 length equals 14 residues. The V segment lost 5 bases and the J segment 8 bases; nucleotides outside the gene matches: 9. CDR3 loop: CASSLLDRVDEQFF. The CDR3, as DNA: TGTGCCAGCAGTCTACTCGACAGGGTGGATGAGCAGTTCTTC.

This chain uses TRBV5-5 with TRBJ2-7, with TRBD1 as a possible D gene (7 bases). Trimming cost V 0 bases and J 13 bases, with 23 bases left between them. From germline, CDR1 is SGHKS and CDR2 YYEKEE (reference sequence). CDR3 length equals 15 residues. The CDR3 reads CASSLAGGGRVFVYF. The CDR3 region has the DNA TGTGCCAGCAGCTTGGCCGGAGGGGGCCGGGTTTTCGTATACTTC.

The V gene is TRBV11-3, the J gene TRBJ2-1; D possibly corresponds to TRBD2 (5 bases). The V gene's germline CDR1 is SGHNT and CDR2 YENEEA. The CDR3 covers 13 residues. The ends were cut back, 8 bases at V and 1 base at J, with 9 bases in the middle. CDR3 loop: CASGSSSYNEQFF. DNA for the CDR3: TGTGCCAGCGGGAGTTCGTCCTACAATGAGCAGTTCTTC.

The gene calls are TRBV7-9 and TRBJ1-1; 7 bases are shared with TRBD1. The CDR3 runs to 15 residues. Germline V gene lookup returns CDR1 SEHNR and CDR2 FQNEAQ (reference sequence). V was clipped by 5 bases and J by 1 base; unmatched bases: 7. In DNA form, the CDR3 reads TGTGCCAGCAGCCTTGACAGGGCCTCGAACACTGAAGCTTTCTTT. This codes for CASSLDRASNTEAFF. Together with reference TRBV7-9 and TRBJ1-1, the CDR3 gives the full variable domain: DTGVSQNPRHKITKRGQNVTFRCDPISEHNRLYWYRQTLGQGPEFLTYFQNEAQLEKSRLLSDRFSAERPKGSFSTLEIQRTEQGDSAMYLCASSLDRASNTEAFFGQGTRLTVV.

This chain uses TRBV29-1 with TRBJ2-1; possible D gene TRBD2, 5 bases. CDR3 length: 14 residues. In germline, CDR1 is SQVTM, CDR2 ANQGSEA. With 6 bases removed from V and 4 bases from J, the gap between germline ends came to 16 bases. The CDR3 loop reads CSVLFAEDYNEQFF. DNA of the CDR3: TGCAGCGTCCTCTTCGCGGAGGATTACAATGAGCAGTTCTTC.

The V gene is TRBV7-8, the J gene TRBJ2-5; D is perhaps TRBD2 (5 bases). Germline CDR1 is SGHVS and CDR2 is FQNEAQ. The CDR3 is 12 residues long. Trimming pared 4 bases from V and 3 bases from J, leaving 6 bases between. The DNA of the CDR3 is TGTGCCAGCAGCTCCGGGGAAGAGACCCAGTACTTC. It specifies CASSSGEETQYF.

CDR3 nucleotides: TGCGCCAGCCGTGGAGGAGCATACGAGCAGTACTTC. It translates to CASRGGAYEQYF. This chain links TRBV5-1 with TRBJ2-7; D is perhaps TRBD2 (5 bases). Germline assignment: CDR1 SGHRS and CDR2 YFSETQ. The germline V and J ends were trimmed by 7 bases and 4 bases, with 12 bases remaining between them. The CDR3 has 12 amino acids.

This sequence joins TRBV7-9 and TRBJ2-2; TRBD2 agrees at 7 bases. The germline gives CDR1 SEHNR, CDR2 FQNEAQ (reference sequence). The CDR3 is 14 amino acids. J gave up 8 bases and V 6 bases, and 9 bases lay outside the gene matches. The CDR3 protein is CASSARDYKGELFF. Written as DNA, the CDR3 is TGTGCCAGCAGTGCCCGGGACTACAAGGGGGAGCTGTTTTTT.

The V call is TRBV7-9, the J call TRBJ1-1; D is unclear. The germline gives CDR1 SEHNR, CDR2 FQNEAQ (reference sequence). V was trimmed by 5 bases and J by 8 bases, leaving 18 bases between them. The CDR3 covers 14 residues. In DNA, the CDR3 is TGTGCCAGCAGCCCATACAGTCCGGTTGAGGAAGCTTTCTTT. Translated, it gives CASSPYSPVEEAFF.

The V call is TRBV7-9, the J call TRBJ2-2; the match to TRBD2 covers 13 bases. The junction had 1 base not matched to a gene; V was cut back by 2 bases and J by 4 bases. The CDR3 spans 16 residues. The germline V gene encodes CDR1 SEHNR and CDR2 FQNEAQ (reference sequence). The CDR3 nucleotides read TGTGCCAGCAGCTTAAGACTAGCGGGAGGCACCGGGGAGCTGTTTTTT. It specifies CASSLRLAGGTGELFF.

In nucleotides, the CDR3 is TGTGCCAGCAGCTCCCGGACAGATTACACTGAAGCTTTCTTT. Amino acids: CASSSRTDYTEAFF. The gene calls are TRBV6-6 and TRBJ1-1, with D tentatively TRBD1 (6 bases). Germline values: CDR1 MNHNY, CDR2 SVGAGI (reference sequence). The V and J ends lost 6 bases and 3 bases respectively, with 14 bases between them. This CDR3 has 14 residues.

The V and J genes are TRBV5-1 and TRBJ2-1, with 7 bases fitting TRBD1. CDR1 and CDR2 (germline): SGHRS, YFSETQ. This CDR3 is 14 amino acids long. Trimming took 4 bases from V and 8 from J; bases not matched to a gene: 9. This chain's CDR3 is CASSPAYRGDEQFF. The CDR3, as DNA: TGCGCCAGCAGCCCGGCTTACAGGGGAGATGAGCAGTTCTTC.

The CDR3 coding sequence is TGTGCCAGCAGCCCGGGGATCGACTACAATGAGCAGTTCTTC. It yields the protein CASSPGIDYNEQFF. The chain links TRBV6-5 to TRBJ2-1, with D possibly being TRBD2 (5 bases). The germline V gene has CDR1 MNHEY and CDR2 SVGAGI. V was clipped by 6 bases and J by 3 bases, with 12 bases between them. The CDR3 runs to 14 residues.

This chain joins TRBV10-2 and TRBJ1-2; no clear D gene. Between the trimmed V and J ends, which lost 3 bases and 4 bases, there was a span of 9 bases. This CDR3 has 13 amino acids. Germline V gives CDR1 WSHSY, CDR2 SAAADI. The CDR3 coding sequence is TGCGCCAGCAGTGAAGAGAGTCTCTATGGCTACACCTTC. Translation: CASSEESLYGYTF.

This chain joins TRBV7-8 and TRBJ1-2; D is uncertain. Germline CDR1 SGHVS, CDR2 FQNEAQ. V was clipped by 0 bases and J by 1 base, with 12 bases between them. This CDR3 has 16 amino acids. This CDR3 reads CASSLAVAAGNYGYTF. For the CDR3, the DNA is TGTGCCAGCAGCTTAGCTGTTGCGGCGGGTAACTATGGCTACACCTTC.

This sequence joins TRBV11-2 and TRBJ2-7, with D maybe TRBD1 (5 bases). CDR1 and CDR2 (germline): SGHAT, FQNNGV. V was clipped by 5 bases and J by 2 bases, with 10 bases between them. The CDR3 runs to 13 residues. This chain's CDR3 is CASSPTVAYEQYF. The DNA of the CDR3 is TGTGCCAGCAGCCCGACAGTTGCCTACGAGCAGTACTTC.

The rearrangement links TRBV13 to TRBJ2-1; the D gene is possibly TRBD2 (5 bases). CDR3 size: 14 residues. Germline V gene lookup returns CDR1 PRHDT and CDR2 FYEKMQ (reference sequence). V was shortened by 5 bases and J by 9 bases, with 17 bases between the two germline ends. CDR3 residues: CASSTSGNLGEQFF. The CDR3, as DNA: TGTGCCAGCAGCACCTCCGGGAACCTCGGTGAGCAGTTCTTC. The full variable domain, rest sourced from reference TRBV13 and TRBJ2-1, is AAGVIQSPRHLIKEKRETATLKCYPIPRHDTVYWYQQGPGQDPQFLISFYEKMQSDKGSIPDRFSAQQFSDYHSELNMSSLELGDSALYFCASSTSGNLGEQFFGPGTRLTVL.

J is TRBJ1-5 and V is TRBV27; D is unclear. In germline, CDR1 is MNHEY, CDR2 SMNVEV (reference sequence). V was cut by 8 bases and J by 2 bases, with 13 bases left in between. The CDR3 has 14 amino acids. This CDR3 reads CASASRGGNQPQHF. For the CDR3, the DNA is TGTGCCAGCGCCTCACGGGGTGGCAATCAGCCCCAGCATTTT.

The chain joins TRBV29-1 to TRBJ2-3; 8 bases fit TRBD2. The CDR3 is made up of 12 amino acids. The J segment lost 4 bases and the V segment lost 5 bases, leaving 2 bases of the junction unmatched. CDR1 SQVTM and CDR2 ANQGSEA come from the germline V gene. CDR3 sequence: CSVLGLADTQYF. The CDR3 nucleotides are TGCAGCGTTCTGGGACTAGCAGATACGCAGTATTTT.

The chain couples TRBV7-9 to TRBJ1-1, with D tentatively TRBD1 (6 bases). The CDR3 runs 17 residues. The germline CDR1 and CDR2 sequences are SEHNR and FQNEAQ (reference sequence). Trimming left V 5 bases short and J 1 base short, with 20 bases between. The CDR3 protein is CASSIIGGGRGNTEAFF. DNA of the CDR3: TGTGCCAGCAGCATAATAGGGGGGGGAAGGGGGAACACTGAAGCTTTCTTT.

This clone was recorded once. The chain employs TRBV14 and TRBJ1-2; 11 bases line up with TRBD1. Germline V gene sequence: CDR1 SGHDN, CDR2 FVKESK. J gave up 3 bases and V 5 bases, and 5 bases lay outside the gene matches. This CDR3 contains 15 residues. The CDR3 bases are TGTGCCAGCAGCTCCCGGGACAGGGGGTACTATGGCTACACCTTC. Translation gives CASSSRDRGYYGYTF.

V usage is TRBV29-1 and J usage is TRBJ2-1, with TRBD2 identical over 8 bases. Trimming cost V 7 bases and J 3 bases; bases outside gene matches: 11. CDR3 length equals 15 residues. The germline V gene encodes CDR1 SQVTM and CDR2 ANQGSEA. CDR3 in DNA: TGCAGCGCTCTACTCGCGGGGGGCTTCTACAATGAGCAGTTCTTC. Protein: CSALLAGGFYNEQFF.